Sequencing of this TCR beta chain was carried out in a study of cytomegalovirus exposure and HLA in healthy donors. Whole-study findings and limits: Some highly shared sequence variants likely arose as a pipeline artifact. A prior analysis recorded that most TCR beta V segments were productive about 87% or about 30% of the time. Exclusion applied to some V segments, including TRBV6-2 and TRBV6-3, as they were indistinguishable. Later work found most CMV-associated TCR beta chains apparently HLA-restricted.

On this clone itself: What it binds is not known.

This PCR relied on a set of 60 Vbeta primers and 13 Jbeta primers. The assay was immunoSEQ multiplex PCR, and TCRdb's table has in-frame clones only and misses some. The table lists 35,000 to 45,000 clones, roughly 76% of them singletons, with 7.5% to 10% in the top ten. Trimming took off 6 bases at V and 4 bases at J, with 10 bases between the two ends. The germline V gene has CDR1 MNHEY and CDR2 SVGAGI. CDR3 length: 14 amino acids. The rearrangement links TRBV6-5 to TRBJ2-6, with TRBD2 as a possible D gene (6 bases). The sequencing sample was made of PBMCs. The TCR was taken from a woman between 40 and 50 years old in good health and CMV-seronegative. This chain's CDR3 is CASSGTLGANVLTF. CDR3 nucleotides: TGTGCCAGCAGCGGGACTCTCGGGGCCAACGTCCTGACTTTC.